This T cell receptor (beta chain) appears in the sequencing data of a study of blood T cell repertoires in COVID-19. Across the whole study: Sites in the United States, Italy and Spain provided acute and convalescent COVID-19 samples. In each case, the material was cDNA or gDNA derived from T cells, B-cell-depleted T cells, or PBMCs.

The CDR3 loop spans 13 amino acids. Germline CDR1 is LNHDA and CDR2 is SQIVND (reference sequence). Trimming took 8 bases from V and 5 from J; bases not matched to a gene: 5. Per the original methods: Using reference gene primer amplification, nucleated cell counts were estimated. Assay used: immunoSEQ multiplex PCR; TCRdb lists only in-frame clones, some missing. The D gene and trimming were derived from the DNA, and the V and J assignments and clone size from that table. The table includes about 380,000 clones, almost 90% detected once. The clonotype originates from a man aged 18 to 29 with active or convalescent COVID-19. The rearrangement joins TRBV19 to TRBJ1-4; 7 nucleotides align to TRBD1. Input material: peripheral blood. CDR3 sequence reads: CASHRGQNEKLFF. CDR3 DNA: TGTGCCAGTCACAGGGGTCAGAATGAAAAACTGTTTTTT. Full variable domain (remainder filled in from reference TRBV19 and TRBJ1-4): DGGITQSPKYLFRKEGQNVTLSCEQNLNHDAMYWYRQDPGQGLRLIYYSQIVNDFQKGDIAEGYSVSREKKESFPLTVTSAQKNPTAFYLCASHRGQNEKLFFGSGTQLSVL.